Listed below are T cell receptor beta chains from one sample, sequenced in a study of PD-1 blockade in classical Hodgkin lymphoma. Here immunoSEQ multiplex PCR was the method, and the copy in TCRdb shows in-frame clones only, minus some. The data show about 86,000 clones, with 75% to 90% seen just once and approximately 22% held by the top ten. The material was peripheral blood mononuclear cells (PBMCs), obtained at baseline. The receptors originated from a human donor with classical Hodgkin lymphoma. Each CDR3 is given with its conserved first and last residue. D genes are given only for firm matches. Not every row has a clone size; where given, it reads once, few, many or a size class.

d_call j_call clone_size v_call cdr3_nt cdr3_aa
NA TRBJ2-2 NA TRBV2 TGTGCCAGCAGTGAAGGGGGGGATTGGACCGGGGAGCTGTTTTTT CASSEGGDWTGELFF
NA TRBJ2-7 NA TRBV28 TGTGCCAGCAGTTTATCCTTCCTAGCGAAATACGAGCAGTACTTC CASSLSFLAKYEQYF
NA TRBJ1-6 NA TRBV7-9 TGTGCCAGCAGCCGCGTGGGGAATTCACCCCTCCACTTT CASSRVGNSPLHF
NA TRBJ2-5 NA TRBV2 TGTGCCAGCAGTGATCGTACAGGGTACCAAGAGAATCAGTACTTC CASSDRTGYQENQYF
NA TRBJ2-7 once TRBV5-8 TGTGCCAGCAGGAGTACCGGGAACTCCTACGAGCAGTACTTC CASRSTGNSYEQYF
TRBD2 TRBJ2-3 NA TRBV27 TGTGCCAGCAGTCTACCAGCGGGAGGAACAGATACGCAGTATTTT CASSLPAGGTDTQYF
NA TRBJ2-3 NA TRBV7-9 TGTGCCAGCAGCTTTGGGGCCCCAAGAACAGATACGCAGTATTTT CASSFGAPRTDTQYF
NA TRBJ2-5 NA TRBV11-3 TGTGCCAGCAGCTTAGATGGAGAGACCCAGTACTTC CASSLDGETQYF
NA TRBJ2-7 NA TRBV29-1 TGCAGCGTGTTGGGGCCCGGAGCCTACGAGCAGTACTTC CSVLGPGAYEQYF
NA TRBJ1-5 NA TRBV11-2 TGTGCCAGCAGCTTAGTGGTCGGGAATCAGCCCCAGCATTTT CASSLVVGNQPQHF
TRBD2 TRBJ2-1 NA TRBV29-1 TGCAGCGCCGGTGCGAGACTAGCGGGAGAAGAGCAGTTCTTC CSAGARLAGEEQFF
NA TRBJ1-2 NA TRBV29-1 TGCAGCGTTACGGAGGGGGGGACCGCGGGCGGCTACACCTTC CSVTEGGTAGGYTF
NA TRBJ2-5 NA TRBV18 TGTGCCAGCTCACCACAAGGCCAAGAGACCCAGTACTTC CASSPQGQETQYF
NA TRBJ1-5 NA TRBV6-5 TGTGCCAGCAGTTATTTCGGGGTAGGCCAGCCCCAGCATTTT CASSYFGVGQPQHF
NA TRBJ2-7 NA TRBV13 TGTGCCAGCAGCTTAGTCTTTGGACGGGAAACCTACGAGCAGTACTTC CASSLVFGRETYEQYF
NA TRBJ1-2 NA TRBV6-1 TGTGCCAGCAGTGACTCAGGGTATGGCTACACCTTC CASSDSGYGYTF
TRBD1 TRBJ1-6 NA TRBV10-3 TGTGCCATTCCTTTATCCTTATTCCGGGACAGGGGGCGTTCACCCCTCCACTTT CAIPLSLFRDRGRSPLHF
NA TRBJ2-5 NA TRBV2 TGTGCCAGCGGGGGGACCATCCAAGAGACCCAGTACTTC CASGGTIQETQYF
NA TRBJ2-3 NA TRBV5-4 TGTGCCAGCAGCGGGGGATTCAGCACAGATACGCAGTATTTT CASSGGFSTDTQYF
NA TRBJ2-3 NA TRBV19 TGTGCCAGTAGTACGGGACCGAGAACAGATACGCAGTATTTT CASSTGPRTDTQYF
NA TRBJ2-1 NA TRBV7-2 TGTGCCAGCAGCTTCGGGCCTTACAATGAGCAGTTCTTC CASSFGPYNEQFF
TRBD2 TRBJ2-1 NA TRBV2 TGTGCCAGCAGCTTGGGACTAGCGGGAGGTAATGAGCAGTTCTTC CASSLGLAGGNEQFF
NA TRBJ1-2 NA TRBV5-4 TGTGCCAGCAGCTTGGGACTAGATGGCTACACCTTC CASSLGLDGYTF
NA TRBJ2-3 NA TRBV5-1 TGCGCCAGCAGCTTGGATCTACAAGGGACAGATACGCAGTATTTT CASSLDLQGTDTQYF
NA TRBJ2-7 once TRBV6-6 TGTGCCAGCAGTGCCTCTAGAGGCGAGCAGTACTTC CASSASRGEQYF
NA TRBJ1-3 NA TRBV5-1 TGCGCCAGCAGCGAGTCGGTATCTGGAAACACCATATATTTT CASSESVSGNTIYF
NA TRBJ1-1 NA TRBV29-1 TGCAGCGGGAGGGACCCTGAAGCTTTCTTT CSGRDPEAFF
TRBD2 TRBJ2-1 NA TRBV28 TGTGCCAGCTTTACCCCTCTAGCGGGACTAGCGGGAGATAATGAGCAGTTCTTC CASFTPLAGLAGDNEQFF
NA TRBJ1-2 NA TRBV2 TGTGCCAGCAGTGAAGCGCTCCGTTGGTGGGATGGCTACACCTTC CASSEALRWWDGYTF
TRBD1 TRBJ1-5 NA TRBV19 TGTGCCAGTAGTATGGGGCAGGGGGGTTATCAGCCCCAGCATTTT CASSMGQGGYQPQHF
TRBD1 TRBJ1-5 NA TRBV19 TGTGCCAGTAAACACAGGGGTCATCAGCCCCAGCATTTT CASKHRGHQPQHF
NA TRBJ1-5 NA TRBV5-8 TGTGCCAGCACTCTGGGGGGGAATCAGCCCCAGCATTTT CASTLGGNQPQHF
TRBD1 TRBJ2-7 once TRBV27 TGTGCCAGCAGTCACAGGGGGGACTACGAGCAGTACTTC CASSHRGDYEQYF
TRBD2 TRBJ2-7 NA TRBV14 TGTGCCAGCAGCCAAGAGGACTACCTACTAGCGGGAGTACGTGAGCAGTACTTC CASSQEDYLLAGVREQYF
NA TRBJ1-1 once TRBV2 TGTGCCAGCCGAAGGACGGTACTGAACACTGAAGCTTTCTTT CASRRTVLNTEAFF
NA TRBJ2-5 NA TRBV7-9 TGTGCCAGCAGGGGGGCTCGCCACCAAGAGACCCAGTACTTC CASRGARHQETQYF
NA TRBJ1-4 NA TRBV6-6 TGTGCCAGCAGTTACTCGATCGGGCAGGGTGGTAAACTGTTTTTT CASSYSIGQGGKLFF
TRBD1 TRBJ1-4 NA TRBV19 TGTGCCAGTAGTTCCCTTTCGACAGGGACTAATGAAAAACTGTTTTTT CASSSLSTGTNEKLFF
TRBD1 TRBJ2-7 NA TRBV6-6 TGTGCCAGCAGTTACTCTTCGGACAGGGCCTACGAGCAGTACTTC CASSYSSDRAYEQYF
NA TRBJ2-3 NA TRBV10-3 TGTGCCATCGGATCACTAGGGCCAGATACGCAGTATTTT CAIGSLGPDTQYF
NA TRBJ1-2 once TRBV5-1 TGCGCCAGCAGCTTGGCGCAGGGTGGCTACACCTTC CASSLAQGGYTF
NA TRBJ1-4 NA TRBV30 TGTGCCTGGAGTGTGTGGGATCAGGAAAAACTGTTTTTT CAWSVWDQEKLFF
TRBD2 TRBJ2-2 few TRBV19 TGTGCCAGTAGTAGGACTAGCGGGGGTTACACCGGGGAGCTGTTTTTT CASSRTSGGYTGELFF
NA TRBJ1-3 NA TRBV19 TGTGCCAGTAGTGTTGATATGCTGGAGGGAAACACCATATATTTT CASSVDMLEGNTIYF
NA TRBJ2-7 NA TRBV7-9 TGTGCCAGCAACCCCATAGGGGGGGCCTACGAGCAGTACTTC CASNPIGGAYEQYF
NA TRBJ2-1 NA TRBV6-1 TGTGCCAGCACTAGACGAGCGGCAACCTACAATGAGCAGTTCTTC CASTRRAATYNEQFF
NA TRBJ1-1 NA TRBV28 TGTGCCAGCACCCCAGTACAGGGTCCTGTAGCTGAAGCTTTCTTT CASTPVQGPVAEAFF
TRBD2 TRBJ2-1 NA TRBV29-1 TGCAGCGTTGAAGATCTTAGAGACGGGAGGGCCTACAATGAGCAGTTCTTC CSVEDLRDGRAYNEQFF
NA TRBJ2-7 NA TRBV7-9 TGTGCCAGCAGCATTAGCGGAGACCCTAAGGACGAGCAGTACTTC CASSISGDPKDEQYF
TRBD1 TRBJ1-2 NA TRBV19 TGTGCCAGTAGTATCGGACAGGGGGCATTGAACCATGGCTACACCTTC CASSIGQGALNHGYTF
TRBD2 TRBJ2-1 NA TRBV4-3 TGCGCCAGCAGCCAAGATATCTCGACTAGCGCTTACAATGAGCAGTTCTTC CASSQDISTSAYNEQFF
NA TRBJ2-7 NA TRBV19 TGTGCCAGTAGTATAGGGGCGTTGAACCAGTACGAGCAGTACTTC CASSIGALNQYEQYF
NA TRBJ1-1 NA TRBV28 TGTGCCAGCAGTATTTCGACGAACACTGAAGCTTTCTTT CASSISTNTEAFF
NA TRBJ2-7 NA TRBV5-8 TGTGCCAGCAGCTTGCTTCCTCGTCACGAGCAGTACTTC CASSLLPRHEQYF
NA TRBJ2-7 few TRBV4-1 TGCGCCAGCAGCCAAACGTTCCCCCTTGGGAGAAGGGACTCCTACGAGCAGTACTTC CASSQTFPLGRRDSYEQYF
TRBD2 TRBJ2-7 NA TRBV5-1 TGCGCCAGCAGCTTACCCCGCGGGGGACCCTTCTCCTACGAGCAGTACTTC CASSLPRGGPFSYEQYF
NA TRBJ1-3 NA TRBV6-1 TGTGCCAGCAGTGAATTGGGGCCGGGAGCATCGAGAGGAAACACCATATATTTT CASSELGPGASRGNTIYF
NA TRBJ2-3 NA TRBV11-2 TGTGCCAGCAGCTTCCTAGTGAGGAGTGGCACAGATACGCAGTATTTT CASSFLVRSGTDTQYF
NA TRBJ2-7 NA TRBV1 TGCACCAGCAGCCACAAGTTTTGGGAGCAGTACTTC CTSSHKFWEQYF
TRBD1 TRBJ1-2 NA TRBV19 TGTGCCAGTAGTAATGAGAGGGGGCAGACCAGATATGGCTACACCTTC CASSNERGQTRYGYTF